This T cell receptor (beta chain) was retrieved from a study of T cell changes during pregnancy in multiple sclerosis. Sequencing used immunoSEQ multiplex PCR; TCRdb keeps in-frame clones, though not all of them. The profile shows about 100,000 clones, 85% to 95% of them singletons. The CDR3 length is 15 residues. Trimming removed 1 base at V and 2 bases at J, with 13 bases between. Germline CDR1 SGHDT, CDR2 YYEEEE. This clone was observed once. This TCR was recovered from a female donor in good health, enrolled as a control in a pregnancy study. The starting material was peripheral blood, obtained in the third trimester of pregnancy. V gene TRBV5-6 combines with J gene TRBJ2-7; D gene ambiguous. CDR3 loop: CASSLPTPPPYEQYF. CDR3 sequence (DNA): TGTGCCAGCAGCTTGCCAACACCGCCCCCCTACGAGCAGTACTTC.